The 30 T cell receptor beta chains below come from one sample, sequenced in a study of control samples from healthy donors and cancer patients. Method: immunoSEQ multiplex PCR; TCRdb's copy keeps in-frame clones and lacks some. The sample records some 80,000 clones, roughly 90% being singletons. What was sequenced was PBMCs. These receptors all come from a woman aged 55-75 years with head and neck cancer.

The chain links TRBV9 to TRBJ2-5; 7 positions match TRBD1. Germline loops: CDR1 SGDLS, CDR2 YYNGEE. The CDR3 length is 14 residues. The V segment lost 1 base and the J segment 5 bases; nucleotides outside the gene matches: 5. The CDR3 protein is CASSVLSTGETQYF. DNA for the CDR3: TGTGCCAGCAGCGTATTATCGACAGGGGAGACCCAGTACTTC.

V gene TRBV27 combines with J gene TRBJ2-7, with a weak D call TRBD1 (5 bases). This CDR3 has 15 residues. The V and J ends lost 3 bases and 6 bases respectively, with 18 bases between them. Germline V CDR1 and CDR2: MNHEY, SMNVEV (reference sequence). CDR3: CASSFREGSGGEQYF. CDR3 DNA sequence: TGTGCCAGCAGTTTCAGGGAAGGGTCAGGTGGCGAGCAGTACTTC.

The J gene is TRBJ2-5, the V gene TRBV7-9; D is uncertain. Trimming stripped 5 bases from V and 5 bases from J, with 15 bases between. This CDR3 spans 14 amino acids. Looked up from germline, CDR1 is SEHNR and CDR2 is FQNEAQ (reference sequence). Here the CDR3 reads CASSPPTGRETQYF. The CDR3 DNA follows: TGTGCCAGCAGCCCCCCCACCGGTCGTGAGACCCAGTACTTC.

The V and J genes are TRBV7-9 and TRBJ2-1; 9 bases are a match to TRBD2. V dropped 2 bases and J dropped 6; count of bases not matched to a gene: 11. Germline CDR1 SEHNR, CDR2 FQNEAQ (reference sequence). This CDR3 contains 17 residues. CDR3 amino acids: CASSLKSGTSSGNEQFF. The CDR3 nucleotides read TGTGCCAGCAGCTTAAAATCCGGGACTAGCTCGGGCAATGAGCAGTTCTTC.

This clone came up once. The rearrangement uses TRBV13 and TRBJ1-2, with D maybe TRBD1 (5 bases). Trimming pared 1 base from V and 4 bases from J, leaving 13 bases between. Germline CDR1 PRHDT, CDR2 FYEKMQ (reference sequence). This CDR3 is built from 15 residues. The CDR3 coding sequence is TGTGCCAGCAGCTTAGAACAGGCCCACGGCTATGGCTACACCTTC. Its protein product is CASSLEQAHGYGYTF.

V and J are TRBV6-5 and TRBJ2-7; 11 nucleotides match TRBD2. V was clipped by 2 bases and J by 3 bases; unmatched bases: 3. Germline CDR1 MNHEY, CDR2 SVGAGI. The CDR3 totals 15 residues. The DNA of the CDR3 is TGTGCCAGCAGTTACACTAGCGGGGGTCTCTACGAGCAGTACTTC. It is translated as CASSYTSGGLYEQYF.

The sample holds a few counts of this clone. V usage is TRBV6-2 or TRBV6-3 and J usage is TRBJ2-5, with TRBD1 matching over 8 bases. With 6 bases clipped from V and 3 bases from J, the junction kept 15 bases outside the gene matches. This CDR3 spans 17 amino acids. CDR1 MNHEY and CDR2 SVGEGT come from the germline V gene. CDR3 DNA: TGTGCCAGCAGATACGAACCAGGGGGCGTAGGGGAAGAGACCCAGTACTTC. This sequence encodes CASRYEPGGVGEETQYF.

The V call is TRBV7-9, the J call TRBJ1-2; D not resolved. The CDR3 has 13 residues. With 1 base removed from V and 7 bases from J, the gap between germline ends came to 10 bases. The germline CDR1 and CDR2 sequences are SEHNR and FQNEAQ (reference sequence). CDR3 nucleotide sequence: TGTGCCAGCAGCTTAGACGTTCATGGTGGCTACACCTTC. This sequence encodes CASSLDVHGGYTF.

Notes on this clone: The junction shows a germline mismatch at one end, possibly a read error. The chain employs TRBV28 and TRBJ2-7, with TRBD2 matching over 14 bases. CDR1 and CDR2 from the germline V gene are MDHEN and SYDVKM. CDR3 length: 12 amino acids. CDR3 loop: CASSFRGLAGEF. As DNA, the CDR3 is TGTGCCAGCAGTTTCCGGGGACTAGCGGGAGAATTC.

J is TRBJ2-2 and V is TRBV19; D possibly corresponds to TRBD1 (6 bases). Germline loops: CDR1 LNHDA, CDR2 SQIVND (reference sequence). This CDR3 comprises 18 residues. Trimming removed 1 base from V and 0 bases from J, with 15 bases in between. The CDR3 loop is CASSIGMVQGSNTGELFF. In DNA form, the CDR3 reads TGTGCCAGTAGTATAGGTATGGTGCAGGGGTCGAACACCGGGGAGCTGTTTTTT.

The CDR3 here is CASSPRLDGNTGELFF. The CDR3 coding sequence is TGTGCCAGCTCACCCCGACTCGATGGGAACACCGGGGAGCTGTTTTTT. This chain connects TRBV18 to TRBJ2-2; no clear D gene. CDR1 KGHSH and CDR2 LQKENI come from the germline V gene. CDR3 length: 16 residues. V lost 3 bases, J lost 1 base, and 12 bases lay in between.

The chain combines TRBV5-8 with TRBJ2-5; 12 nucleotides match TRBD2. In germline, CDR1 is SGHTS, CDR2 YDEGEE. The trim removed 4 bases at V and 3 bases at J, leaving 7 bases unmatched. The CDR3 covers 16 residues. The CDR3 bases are TGTGCCAGCAGCCAACTAGCGGGAGGCCTCAAAGAGACCCAGTACTTC. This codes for CASSQLAGGLKETQYF. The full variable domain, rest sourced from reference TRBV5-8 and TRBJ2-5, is EAGVTQSPTHLIKTRGQQATLRCSPISGHTSVYWYQQALGLGLQFLLWYDEGEERNRGNFPPRFSGRQFPNYSSELNVNALELEDSALYLCASSQLAGGLKETQYFGPGTRLLVL.

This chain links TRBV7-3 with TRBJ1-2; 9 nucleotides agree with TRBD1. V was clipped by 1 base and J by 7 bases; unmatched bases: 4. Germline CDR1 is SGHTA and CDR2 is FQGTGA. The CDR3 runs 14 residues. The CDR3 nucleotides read TGTGCCAGCAGCTTAAACAGGGGGCAAGGTGGCTACACCTTC. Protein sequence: CASSLNRGQGGYTF. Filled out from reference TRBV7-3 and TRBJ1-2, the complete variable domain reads GAGVSQTPSNKVTEKGKYVELRCDPISGHTALYWYRQSLGQGPEFLIYFQGTGAADDSGLPNDRFFAVRPEGSVSTLKIQRTERGDSAVYLCASSLNRGQGGYTFGSGTRLTVV.

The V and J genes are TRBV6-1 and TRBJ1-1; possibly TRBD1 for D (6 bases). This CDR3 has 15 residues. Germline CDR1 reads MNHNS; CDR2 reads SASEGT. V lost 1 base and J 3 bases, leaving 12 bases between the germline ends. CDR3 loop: CASSEVGGIDTEAFF. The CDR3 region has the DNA TGTGCCAGCAGTGAAGTAGGGGGGATCGACACTGAAGCTTTCTTT.

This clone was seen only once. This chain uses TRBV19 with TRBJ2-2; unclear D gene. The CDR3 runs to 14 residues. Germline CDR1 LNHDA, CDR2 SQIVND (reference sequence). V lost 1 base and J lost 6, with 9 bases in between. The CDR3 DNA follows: TGTGCCAGTAGTATAGCCCTCGGGCCCGGGGAGCTGTTTTTT. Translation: CASSIALGPGELFF.

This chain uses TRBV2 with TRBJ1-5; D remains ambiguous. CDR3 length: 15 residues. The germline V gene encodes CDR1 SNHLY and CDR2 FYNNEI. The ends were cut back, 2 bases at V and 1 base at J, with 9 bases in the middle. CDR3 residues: CASSEFVPSNQPQHF. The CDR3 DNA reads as TGTGCCAGCAGTGAATTTGTCCCCAGCAATCAGCCCCAGCATTTT.

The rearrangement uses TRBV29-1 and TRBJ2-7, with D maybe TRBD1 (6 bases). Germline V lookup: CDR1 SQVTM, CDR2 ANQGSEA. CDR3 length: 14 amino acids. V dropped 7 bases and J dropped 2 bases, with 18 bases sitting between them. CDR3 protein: CSASQTGTPYEQYF. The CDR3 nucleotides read TGCAGCGCCTCCCAGACAGGAACCCCCTACGAGCAGTACTTC.

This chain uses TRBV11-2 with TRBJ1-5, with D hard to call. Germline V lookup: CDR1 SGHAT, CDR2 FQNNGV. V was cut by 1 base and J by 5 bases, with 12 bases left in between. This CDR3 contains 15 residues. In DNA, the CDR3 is TGTGCCAGCAGCTTAGGGCGGGCAGGTTATCAGCCCCAGCATTTT. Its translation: CASSLGRAGYQPQHF. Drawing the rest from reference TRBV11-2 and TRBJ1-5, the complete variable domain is EAGVAQSPRYKIIEKRQSVAFWCNPISGHATLYWYQQILGQGPKLLIQFQNNGVVDDSQLPKDRFSAERLKGVDSTLKIQPAKLEDSAVYLCASSLGRAGYQPQHFGDGTRLSIL.

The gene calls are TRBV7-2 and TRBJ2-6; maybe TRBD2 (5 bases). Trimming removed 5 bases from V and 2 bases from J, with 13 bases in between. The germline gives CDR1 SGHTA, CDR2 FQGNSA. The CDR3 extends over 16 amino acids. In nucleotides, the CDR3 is TGTGCCAGCAGCGCCCCCTACGGGGCTGGGGCCAACGTCCTGACTTTC. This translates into CASSAPYGAGANVLTF.

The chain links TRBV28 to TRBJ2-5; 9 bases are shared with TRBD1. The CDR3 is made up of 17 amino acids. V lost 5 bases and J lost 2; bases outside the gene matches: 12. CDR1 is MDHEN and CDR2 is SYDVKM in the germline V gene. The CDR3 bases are TGTGCCAGCAGTCCCCTTGGGTGGGACAGGGATCAAGAGACCCAGTACTTC. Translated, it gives CASSPLGWDRDQETQYF.

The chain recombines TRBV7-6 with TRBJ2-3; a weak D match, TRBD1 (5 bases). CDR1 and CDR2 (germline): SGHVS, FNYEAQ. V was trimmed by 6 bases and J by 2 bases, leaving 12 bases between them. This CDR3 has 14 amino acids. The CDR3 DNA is TGTGCCAGCAGGTCAGGGTTGAACACAGATACGCAGTATTTT. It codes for CASRSGLNTDTQYF. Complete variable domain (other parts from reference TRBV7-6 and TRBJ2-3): GAGVSQSPRYKVTKRGQDVALRCDPISGHVSLYWYRQALGQGPEFLTYFNYEAQQDKSGLPNDRFSAERPEGSISTLTIQRTEQRDSAMYRCASRSGLNTDTQYFGPGTRLTVL.

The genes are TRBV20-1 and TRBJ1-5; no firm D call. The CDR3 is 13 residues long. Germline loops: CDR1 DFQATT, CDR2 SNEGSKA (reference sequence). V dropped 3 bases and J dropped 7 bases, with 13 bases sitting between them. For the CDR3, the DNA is TGCAGTGCTAGTCTCGGGGAACGGCAGCCCCAGCATTTT. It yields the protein CSASLGERQPQHF.

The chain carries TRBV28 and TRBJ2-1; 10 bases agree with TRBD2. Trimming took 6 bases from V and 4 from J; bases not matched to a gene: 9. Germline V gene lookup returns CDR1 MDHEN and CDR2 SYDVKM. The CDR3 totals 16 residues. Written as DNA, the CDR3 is TGTGCCAGCAGGACAATAGCGGGAGGACCTTACAATGAGCAGTTCTTC. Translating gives CASRTIAGGPYNEQFF.

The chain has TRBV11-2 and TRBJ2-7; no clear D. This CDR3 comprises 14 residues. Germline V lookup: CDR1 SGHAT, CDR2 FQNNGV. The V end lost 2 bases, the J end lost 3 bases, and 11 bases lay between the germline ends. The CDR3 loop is CASSLSDWDYEQYF. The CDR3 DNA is TGTGCCAGCAGCTTAAGCGACTGGGACTACGAGCAGTACTTC.

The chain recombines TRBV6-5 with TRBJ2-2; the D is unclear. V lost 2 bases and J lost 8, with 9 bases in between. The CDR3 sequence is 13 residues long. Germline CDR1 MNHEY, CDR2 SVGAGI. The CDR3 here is CASSYTVAGELFF. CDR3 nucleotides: TGTGCCAGCAGTTACACGGTTGCAGGGGAGCTGTTTTTT.

The CDR3: CASSPQLADTQYF. DNA for the CDR3: TGTGCCAGCTCACCACAGCTGGCGGATACGCAGTATTTT. The V gene is TRBV18, the J gene TRBJ2-3; the D is unclear. The V gene's germline CDR1 is KGHSH and CDR2 LQKENI. The CDR3 totals 13 residues. Trimming stripped 1 base from V and 6 bases from J, with 8 bases between.

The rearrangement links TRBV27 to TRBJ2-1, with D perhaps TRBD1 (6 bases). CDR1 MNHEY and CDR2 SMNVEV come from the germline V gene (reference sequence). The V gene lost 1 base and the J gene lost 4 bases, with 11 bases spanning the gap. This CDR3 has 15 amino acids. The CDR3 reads CASSLLGHVYNEQFF. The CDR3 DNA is TGTGCCAGCAGTTTATTGGGACACGTATACAATGAGCAGTTCTTC.

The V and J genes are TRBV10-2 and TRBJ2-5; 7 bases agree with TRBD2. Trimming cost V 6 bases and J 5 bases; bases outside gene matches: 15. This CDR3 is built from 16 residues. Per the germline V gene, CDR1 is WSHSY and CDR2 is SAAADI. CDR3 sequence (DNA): TGCGCCAGCAGGGGGGGTAGGGTGGCGGGAGAGGAGACCCAGTACTTC. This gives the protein CASRGGRVAGEETQYF.

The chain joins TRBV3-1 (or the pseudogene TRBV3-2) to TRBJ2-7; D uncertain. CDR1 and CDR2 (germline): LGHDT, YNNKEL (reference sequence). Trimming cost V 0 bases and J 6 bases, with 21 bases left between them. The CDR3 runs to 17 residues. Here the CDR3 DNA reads TGTGCCAGCAGCCAAGAAAGGAAGAAGGGTCTTTCAGTCGAGCAGTACTTC. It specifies CASSQERKKGLSVEQYF.

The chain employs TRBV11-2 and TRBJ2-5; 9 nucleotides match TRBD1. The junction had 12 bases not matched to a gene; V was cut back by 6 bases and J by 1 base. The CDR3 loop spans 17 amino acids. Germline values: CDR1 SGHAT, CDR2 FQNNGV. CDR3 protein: CASSSTSGTGSQETQYF. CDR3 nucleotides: TGTGCCAGCAGTTCGACCTCCGGGACAGGGAGCCAAGAGACCCAGTACTTC.